Below, one TCR beta chain is given with its context. Its target antigen remains unknown. Base qualities are not recorded, but no much larger clone differs from it by a single base. CDR1 SGHKS and CDR2 YYEKEE were looked up in the germline V gene (reference sequence). Measured from the cysteine to the phenylalanine, the CDR3 is 13 residues long. The sequence is cut down to CDR3 DNA, 39 bases in frame from base 1. The trim is 0 bases for V and 11 bases for J, with a gap of 12 bases between the germline ends. This entry comes from a study of a mutant IDH1 vaccine in newly diagnosed glioma (dated by TCRdb to the early 2020s). Some background on the complete study: Across visits V03 through V10, patients got a total of eight vaccinations, given in weeks 1, 3, 5, 7, 11, 15, 19 and 23. Vaccination began 4-6 weeks after radiotherapy alone, or alongside temozolomide cycles in the chemotherapy-containing groups. Of the approximately 35 treated patients, approximately 60% were male and about 40% were female, and a mean age of roughly 37 years was recorded. Prior to enrollment, patients had been given standard therapy consisting of radiotherapy alone, temozolomide alone, or radiochemotherapy with temozolomide, with the combination given to most patients. Six visits were used for peripheral blood collection: V03 (baseline), V05, V07, V10, V12 and V13. Longitudinal TCRB deep sequencing was performed for about 25 treated patients wherever samples were available for exploratory analyses. Broader findings and caveats from the paper: Availability determined which PBMC samples were chosen for TCRB deep sequencing. Pseudoprogression appeared unrelated to alterations in the top peripheral T cell clonotypes detected by TCRB sequencing. The authors stated that sample limitations prevented analyses of patient blood samples from being reproduced. Vaccine-induced immune responses across multiple MHC alleles were detected in approximately 93% of patients.

The time point label here, explained by the study, means: week 23, last vaccination. Each vaccine dose, consisting of 300 ug of a 20-mer mutant IDH1 peptide in Montanide, was administered subcutaneously with topical imiquimod. Donors had newly diagnosed WHO grade 3 or 4 IDH1-mutant astrocytomas with loss of nuclear ATRX. The samples were drawn from NOA16, a multicentre, single-arm, open-label phase I trial in Germany that tested a mutant IDH1 peptide vaccine in humans for the first time. Genomic DNA for TCRB sequencing was extracted from EDTA blood using the DNeasy Blood and Tissue Kit. Receptors were amplified or captured by the immunoSEQ multiplex PCR assay. Rearranged TCR beta chain sequences were amplified using the hsTCRB Kit according to the manufacturer's protocol. TCRB libraries were sequenced on an Illumina MiSeq. For the original study's pipeline: The proprietary platform of the kit vendor was used for demultiplexing, trimming and gene mapping. What TCRdb holds here is the immuneACCESS table cut down to in-frame rearrangements. Part of the clones is not present; checked against another copy, under half of the missing clones reflect an unresolved V gene, and the others are unexplained. The V and J calls and clone size are taken from that table; D and trimming were inferred from the DNA. Recorded for this sample are over 35,000 clones; roughly 76% of them occurred a single time. The ten largest clones add up to 5% to 6.5% of the sample.

The sample consisted of PBMCs, taken from a glioma patient whose treatment included an IDH1 peptide vaccine. This sequence uses TRBV5-5 and TRBJ1-5; the D gene remains uncertain. The clonotype comes from a man aged 40-49 years with glioma. The CDR3 in this case is CASSLAWGEAQHF. The base sequence is TGTGCCAGCAGCTTGGCCTGGGGAGAAGCCCAGCATTTT.